The 17 T cell receptor beta chains given below trace back to one sample, sequenced in a study of blood T cell repertoires in COVID-19. Profiling relied on immunoSEQ multiplex PCR, and the TCRdb table lists in-frame clones only, not all of them. Seen here are about 200,000 clones, around nine tenths observed once, and the top ten hold around 6.5%. The sample consisted of peripheral blood. The receptor source for this set is a man aged 60 to 69 who had recovered from COVID-19.

The J gene is TRBJ1-5, the V gene TRBV6-2 or TRBV6-3, with D perhaps matching TRBD1 (5 bases). Trimming pared 6 bases from V and 5 bases from J, leaving 8 bases between. CDR1 and CDR2 from the germline V gene are MNHEY and SVGEGT. The CDR3 is made up of 12 amino acids. The CDR3 DNA sequence: TGTGCCAGCAGCGACAGATATCAGCCCCAGCATTTT. Its protein product is CASSDRYQPQHF.

This clone was seen just once. V gene TRBV20-1 combines with J gene TRBJ1-1; D is unclear. Germline CDR1 and CDR2: DFQATT and SNEGSKA (reference sequence). CDR3 size: 11 residues. With 5 bases removed from V and 3 bases from J, the gap between germline ends came to 7 bases. Here the CDR3 DNA reads TGCAGTGCTCAACGGGACACTGAAGCTTTCTTT. It encodes CSAQRDTEAFF.

The V and J genes are TRBV19 and TRBJ1-1, with TRBD1 matching over 7 bases. Germline V gene sequence: CDR1 LNHDA, CDR2 SQIVND (reference sequence). J lost 1 base, V lost 4 bases, and 3 bases had no gene match. The CDR3 extends over 14 amino acids. CDR3 DNA: TGTGCCAGTAGTACCCGGACAGGGAACACTGAAGCTTTCTTT. Translated: CASSTRTGNTEAFF.

The chain joins TRBV7-2 to TRBJ2-2; 10 bases map to TRBD2. Trimming cost V 4 bases and J 5 bases; bases outside gene matches: 4. Per the germline V gene, CDR1 is SGHTA and CDR2 is FQGNSA. The CDR3 consists of 15 residues. The CDR3 loop is CASSSTSGRTGELFF. CDR3 nucleotide sequence: TGTGCCAGCAGCTCGACTAGCGGGCGGACCGGGGAGCTGTTTTTT.

This clone is a singleton in its sample. V gene TRBV2 combines with J gene TRBJ2-5; D might be TRBD1 (6 bases). This CDR3 contains 12 residues. Germline V lookup: CDR1 SNHLY, CDR2 FYNNEI. Trimming took 7 bases from V and 5 from J, leaving 11 bases between them. The CDR3 spells CASNSDRETQYF. CDR3 sequence (DNA): TGTGCCAGCAACTCTGACAGGGAGACCCAGTACTTC.

As DNA, the CDR3 is TGTGCCACCAGCAGGGGGGGCGGGAGGGCCAGTGAGCAGTTCTTC. Protein sequence: CATSRGGGRASEQFF. The chain uses TRBV15 and TRBJ2-1; 9 bases are a match to TRBD2. The junction had 9 bases not matched to a gene; V was cut back by 3 bases and J by 9 bases. The germline V gene has CDR1 LNHNV and CDR2 YYDKDF (reference sequence). The CDR3 loop spans 15 amino acids.

In this sample, this clone turned up once. V is TRBV19 and J is TRBJ2-3; D is unclear. Germline loops: CDR1 LNHDA, CDR2 SQIVND (reference sequence). Trimming removed 5 bases from V and 6 bases from J, with 9 bases in between. This CDR3 contains 12 residues. Written as DNA, the CDR3 is TGTGCCAGTAGTCCAAGGCGGGATACGCAGTATTTT. It is translated as CASSPRRDTQYF.

The J gene is TRBJ2-5, the V gene TRBV18; TRBD2 matches 14 bases. V shed 4 bases and J 5 bases; nucleotides not matched to a gene: 9. CDR3 size: 17 residues. The germline V gene has CDR1 KGHSH and CDR2 LQKENI. The CDR3 sequence: CASSRDSGTSGSETQYF. CDR3 coding DNA: TGTGCCAGCTCACGAGACTCCGGGACTAGCGGGAGTGAGACCCAGTACTTC.

V usage is TRBV19 and J usage is TRBJ2-5; TRBD2 might be the D (6 bases). Germline CDR1 LNHDA, CDR2 SQIVND (reference sequence). This CDR3 spans 15 amino acids. Trimming pared 5 bases from V and 1 base from J, leaving 14 bases between. This CDR3 reads CASSPGGLRQETQYF. CDR3 nucleotides: TGTGCCAGTAGTCCTGGGGGACTTCGCCAAGAGACCCAGTACTTC.

The J gene is TRBJ2-2, the V gene TRBV6-4; D is ambiguous. Trimming stripped 0 bases from V and 3 bases from J, with 5 bases between. The CDR3 is 14 amino acids. Germline V CDR1 and CDR2: MRHNA, SNTAGT. The DNA of the CDR3 is TGTGCCAGCAGTGACTCGCTACACACCGGGGAGCTGTTTTTT. It yields the protein CASSDSLHTGELFF.

The chain has TRBV7-8 and TRBJ1-3; weak D call: TRBD1 (5 bases). CDR3 size: 15 residues. Deletions cut 4 bases from V and 0 bases from J, with 10 bases between. CDR1 and CDR2 from the germline V gene are SGHVS and FQNEAQ. CDR3 sequence: CASSSDRNSGNTIYF. CDR3 in DNA: TGTGCCAGCAGCTCAGACAGAAACTCTGGAAACACCATATATTTT. Full variable domain (outside the CDR3, taken from reference TRBV7-8 and TRBJ1-3): GAGVSQSPRYKVAKRGQDVALRCDPISGHVSLFWYQQALGQGPEFLTYFQNEAQLDKSGLPSDRFFAERPEGSVSTLKIQRTQQEDSAVYLCASSSDRNSGNTIYFGEGSWLTVV.

The chain links TRBV28 to TRBJ2-5; the match to TRBD1 covers 7 bases. CDR1 and CDR2 from the germline V gene are MDHEN and SYDVKM. J lost 4 bases, V lost 5 bases, and 16 bases had no gene match. This CDR3 spans 17 amino acids. The CDR3 sequence: CASSKHRGTLVLETQYF. The DNA of the CDR3 is TGTGCCAGCAGTAAGCACAGGGGTACCTTGGTTTTAGAGACCCAGTACTTC. Combining the CDR3 with reference TRBV28 and TRBJ2-5 gives the whole variable domain DVKVTQSSRYLVKRTGEKVFLECVQDMDHENMFWYRQDPGLGLRLIYFSYDVKMKEKGDIPEGYSVSREKKERFSLILESASTNQTSMYLCASSKHRGTLVLETQYFGPGTRLLVL.

The genes are TRBV7-3 and TRBJ2-1; D may be TRBD1 (5 bases). CDR1 and CDR2 (germline): SGHTA, FQGTGA. This CDR3 is 15 amino acids long. V was shortened by 3 bases and J by 0 bases, with 9 bases between the two germline ends. CDR3 bases: TGTGCCAGCAGCTTCTACAGGAGCTCCTACAATGAGCAGTTCTTC. Protein: CASSFYRSSYNEQFF.

The rearrangement links TRBV5-4 to TRBJ2-5; 8 bases agree with TRBD1. The germline V gene has CDR1 SGHNT and CDR2 YYREEE (reference sequence). Unmatched junction bases numbered 8, after V lost 4 bases and J lost 3 bases. This CDR3 has 15 residues. DNA of the CDR3: TGTGCCAGCAGCGTCGACAGGGGAAACAAAGAGACCCAGTACTTC. It specifies CASSVDRGNKETQYF.

This sequence joins TRBV20-1 and TRBJ2-3; 7 bases map to TRBD2. V shed 3 bases, J shed 0 bases, and the junction held 9 bases outside the gene matches. Germline V gene sequence: CDR1 DFQATT, CDR2 SNEGSKA (reference sequence). CDR3 length equals 16 residues. CDR3 bases: TGCAGTGCTAGTGATCGCGGGAGTGGGAGCACAGATACGCAGTATTTT. It specifies CSASDRGSGSTDTQYF.

The rearrangement uses TRBV28 and TRBJ2-7; D gene ambiguous. CDR3 length: 12 residues. Germline CDR1 MDHEN, CDR2 SYDVKM. Trimming stripped 4 bases from V and 6 bases from J, with 10 bases between. Here the CDR3 DNA reads TGTGCCAGCAGTTCTCTAGTGAGCGAGCAGTACTTC. The encoded protein is CASSSLVSEQYF.

V gene TRBV5-4 combines with J gene TRBJ1-1; D unclear. Trimming removed 0 bases at V and 3 bases at J, with 9 bases between. Germline V gene sequence: CDR1 SGHNT, CDR2 YYREEE (reference sequence). CDR3 length equals 14 residues. The DNA for the CDR3 is TGTGCCAGCAGCTTGGGACCGGGGTACACTGAAGCTTTCTTT. Protein product: CASSLGPGYTEAFF.